This T cell receptor (beta chain) was documented in a study of blood T cell repertoires in COVID-19. About the study: Acute-phase and convalescent COVID-19 samples originated in the United States, Italy and Spain. T cells, B-cell-depleted T cells, or PBMCs supplied cDNA or gDNA.

As originally analysed: Estimation of nucleated cell counts relied on the amplification of reference gene primers. Measured with immunoSEQ multiplex PCR; TCRdb has only the in-frame clones, and not every one. Clonal size and the V and J genes are those of that table, whereas D and trimming came from the DNA. Of about 46,000 clones listed, approximately 82% are singletons. Germline lookup yields CDR1 MGHDK and CDR2 SYGVNS. This CDR3 spans 11 amino acids. After removal of 6 bases from V and 7 bases from J, the junction contained 2 bases not matched to a gene. The receptor was derived from a woman of 80 years or more with acute or convalescent COVID-19. The sample was peripheral blood. The chain has TRBV25-1 and TRBJ1-2; TRBD1 aligns across 7 bases. The CDR3 region has the DNA TGTGCCAGCAGACAGGGGTTTGGCTACACCTTC. As protein: CASRQGFGYTF.